The source of this T cell receptor beta chain is a study of blood T cell repertoires in COVID-19. Study background: The samples span acute and convalescent COVID-19 from the United States, Italy and Spain. PBMCs, B-cell-depleted T cells, or T cells provided the cDNA or gDNA that made up the material.

Germline V CDR1 and CDR2: KGHSH, LQKENI. CDR3 length: 14 amino acids. Between the trimmed V and J ends, which lost 1 base and 8 bases, there was a span of 12 bases. Per the original methods: The authors estimated nucleated cell counts from reference gene primer amplification. Assay used: immunoSEQ multiplex PCR; TCRdb lists only in-frame clones, some missing. V and J calls and clone size come straight from that table; D and trimming were deduced from the DNA. The sample yields 190,000 or so clones, around 85% seen once. The sequence derives from a woman aged 70-85 years with acute or convalescent COVID-19. Sequenced: peripheral blood. The V call is TRBV18, the J call TRBJ2-1; D might be TRBD2 (5 bases). CDR3 amino acids: CASSPLRENDEQFF. As DNA, the CDR3 is TGTGCCAGCTCACCACTGAGGGAGAACGATGAGCAGTTCTTC. Variable domain in full (rest from reference TRBV18 and TRBJ2-1): NAGVMQNPRHLVRRRGQEARLRCSPMKGHSHVYWYRQLPEEGLKFMVYLQKENIIDESGMPKERFSAEFPKEGPSILRIQQVVRGDSAAYFCASSPLRENDEQFFGPGTRLTVL.